The TCR beta chain under discussion was sequenced for a study of identical twins. TCRdb fed the 5' RACE reads into MiXCR, producing one record per CDR3 protein. This table has hundreds of thousands of distinct CDR3 sequences, around 6.1% appearing once. This clonotype was observed a few times. The junction had 6 bases not matched to a gene; V was cut back by 8 bases and J by 8 bases. Germline loops: CDR1 LNHDA, CDR2 SQIVND (reference sequence). The CDR3 is made up of 14 amino acids. Sequencing input: naive T cells sorted from blood. The clonotype comes from a man aged 18 to 29 in good health. The gene calls are TRBV19 and TRBJ1-6; 10 bases are a match to TRBD1. CDR3 DNA sequence: TGTGCCAGTCGTGGGGACAGGGGTTATTCACCCCTCCACTTT. Its protein product is CASRGDRGYSPLHF.